The 18 T cell receptor beta chains below all came from one sample that was sequenced in a study of patients and donors after allogeneic stem cell transplantation. TCRdb analysed the RT-PCR reads with MiXCR anew, one entry per CDR3 protein. The table shows around 150,000 distinct CDR3 sequences, with approximately 35% occurring only once. Sequencing was done on a sample of blood, either unsorted or a sorted T cell fraction (not recorded which). The receptors were gathered from a human donor who was either an allogeneic HSCT recipient or a stem cell or donor lymphocyte infusion donor (not recorded which). It is not recorded whose cells these are; they may come from a transplant donor.

The genes are TRBV7-9 and TRBJ1-5; D is perhaps TRBD1 (6 bases). V gave up 5 bases and J gave up 0 bases, with 17 bases separating them. CDR1 and CDR2 from the germline V gene are SEHNR and FQNEAQ (reference sequence). This CDR3 contains 17 residues. DNA of the CDR3: TGTGCCAGCAGCCTGGACAGCGGTTACTATAGCAATCAGCCCCAGCATTTT. This codes for CASSLDSGYYSNQPQHF.

The CDR3, as DNA: TGCGCCAGCAGCTTGAGAGAGAATGAGCAGTTCTTC. Translating gives CASSLRENEQFF. V gene TRBV5-1 combines with J gene TRBJ2-1; D remains ambiguous. The V gene's germline CDR1 is SGHRS and CDR2 YFSETQ. V shed 1 base and J shed 7 bases, with 6 bases lying between them. The CDR3 spans 12 residues.

The CDR3 DNA follows: TGCGCCAGCAGCTTGGCAGGGGGCGACTATGGCTACACCTTC. Encoded protein: CASSLAGGDYGYTF. The rearrangement links TRBV5-1 to TRBJ1-2; 8 bases match TRBD1. This CDR3 contains 14 residues. The J segment lost 3 bases and the V segment lost 0 bases, leaving 1 base of the junction unmatched. Per the germline V gene, CDR1 is SGHRS and CDR2 is YFSETQ.

The CDR3 is CASSVVLWSPLHF. The CDR3 DNA reads as TGTGCCAGCAGCGTAGTACTGTGGTCACCCCTCCACTTT. This rearrangement joins TRBV9 to TRBJ1-6; no definite D call. V lost 0 bases to trimming and J lost 10 bases, with 8 bases between them. The CDR3 is 13 amino acids. Germline CDR1 is SGDLS and CDR2 is YYNGEE. Complete variable domain (other parts from reference TRBV9 and TRBJ1-6): DSGVTQTPKHLITATGQRVTLRCSPRSGDLSVYWYQQSLDQGLQFLIQYYNGEERAKGNILERFSAQQFPDLHSELNLSSLELGDSALYFCASSVVLWSPLHFGNGTRLTVT.

CDR3 coding DNA: TGCAGTGCTCAGTTGCTAGAGCCCGGGCCCACAGATACGCAGTATTTT. It encodes CSAQLLEPGPTDTQYF. The chain employs TRBV20-1 and TRBJ2-3; D gene uncertain. This CDR3 spans 16 amino acids. Germline V lookup: CDR1 DFQATT, CDR2 SNEGSKA (reference sequence). Trimming took off 5 bases at V and 2 bases at J, with 20 bases between the two ends.

The table lists this clonotype with a few counts. The chain joins TRBV12-3 or TRBV12-4 to TRBJ1-1; D unresolved. The CDR3 covers 17 residues. V lost 3 bases, J lost 3 bases, and 20 bases lay in between. CDR3 residues: CASSFFPGLGRDTEAFF. In nucleotides, the CDR3 is TGTGCCAGCAGTTTCTTTCCGGGGTTAGGGAGGGACACTGAAGCTTTCTTT.

V and J are TRBV4-2 and TRBJ1-5, with TRBD1 as a possible D gene (6 bases). The CDR3 runs 15 residues. V was shortened by 0 bases and J by 5 bases, with 11 bases between the two germline ends. Germline loops: CDR1 LGHNA, CDR2 YNFKEQ. The CDR3 sequence: CASSQDSQGHQPQHF. The DNA of the CDR3 is TGTGCCAGCAGCCAAGATAGTCAGGGGCATCAGCCCCAGCATTTT.

This clonotype was seen a few times. V and J are TRBV7-3 and TRBJ1-2; no definite D call. The CDR3 covers 16 residues. Germline loops: CDR1 SGHTA, CDR2 FQGTGA. Deletions cut 1 base from V and 10 bases from J, with 22 bases between. The CDR3 spells CASSLRGGRPLDVYTF. The CDR3, as DNA: TGTGCCAGCAGCTTAAGAGGAGGCCGGCCTCTAGATGTCTACACCTTC.

This sequence joins TRBV5-1 and TRBJ2-5; D possibly corresponds to TRBD2 (7 bases). Germline CDR1 and CDR2: SGHRS and YFSETQ. Trimming left V 6 bases short and J 3 bases short, with 15 bases between. This CDR3 contains 14 residues. In DNA form, the CDR3 reads TGCGCCAGCATCGACCGGGGGGCCGAAGAGACCCAGTACTTC. This codes for CASIDRGAEETQYF.

This sequence joins TRBV12-3 or TRBV12-4 and TRBJ2-2; D is possibly TRBD1 (5 bases). The CDR3 contains 15 residues. Trimming left V 7 bases short and J 7 bases short, with 19 bases between. The CDR3, as DNA: TGTGCCAGCATCCGCACCAACCATCAGGGCGGGGAGCTGTTTTTT. Protein product: CASIRTNHQGGELFF.

This clonotype has only a few counts. The rearrangement joins TRBV6-5 to TRBJ2-2, with D perhaps matching TRBD1 (6 bases). Germline CDR1 MNHEY, CDR2 SVGAGI. V dropped 6 bases and J dropped 7 bases, with 12 bases sitting between them. The CDR3 totals 13 residues. The chain's CDR3 is CASSPRGNGELFF. CDR3 DNA sequence: TGTGCCAGCAGCCCCAGGGGTAACGGGGAGCTGTTTTTT.

The rearrangement joins TRBV20-1 to TRBJ2-1; maybe TRBD2 (6 bases). This CDR3 is 13 amino acids long. Trimming took off 3 bases at V and 10 bases at J, with 16 bases between the two ends. Germline V lookup: CDR1 DFQATT, CDR2 SNEGSKA (reference sequence). The CDR3 loop is CSASAPAGQEQFF. DNA for the CDR3: TGCAGTGCTAGCGCCCCGGCGGGGCAGGAGCAGTTCTTC.

The rearrangement uses TRBV20-1 and TRBJ1-5; D may be TRBD1 (5 bases). The germline V gene encodes CDR1 DFQATT and CDR2 SNEGSKA (reference sequence). Trimming stripped 6 bases from V and 5 bases from J, with 11 bases between. The CDR3 has 12 amino acids. The CDR3 sequence: CSARQGDQPQHF. As DNA, the CDR3 is TGCAGTGCCAGACAAGGGGATCAGCCCCAGCATTTT.

The rearrangement uses TRBV11-2 and TRBJ1-4; 11 bases line up with TRBD1. CDR3 length: 13 residues. J gave up 8 bases and V 6 bases, and 2 bases lay outside the gene matches. Germline values: CDR1 SGHAT, CDR2 FQNNGV. Here the CDR3 reads CASRGQGEEKLFF. The CDR3 coding sequence is TGTGCCAGCAGGGGACAGGGGGAAGAAAAACTGTTTTTT.

The chain uses TRBV4-2 and TRBJ1-1; D gene ambiguous. Germline V lookup: CDR1 LGHNA, CDR2 YNFKEQ. The V gene lost 5 bases and the J gene lost 4 bases, with 11 bases spanning the gap. The CDR3 has 13 amino acids. CDR3 DNA sequence: TGTGCCAGCAGCGCCCGGAGGGTCACTGAAGCTTTCTTT. Residues: CASSARRVTEAFF.

The rearrangement links TRBV19 to TRBJ2-7; possibly TRBD1 or TRBD2 for D (5 bases each). Looked up from germline, CDR1 is LNHDA and CDR2 is SQIVND (reference sequence). The CDR3 contains 15 residues. Trimming took off 6 bases at V and 3 bases at J, with 18 bases between the two ends. The CDR3 DNA reads TGTGCCAGTAGCCCAACCGGGACGAGAAGCTACGAGCAGTACTTC. Its protein product is CASSPTGTRSYEQYF.

This clonotype was counted a few times. The chain joins TRBV20-1 to TRBJ1-1; 7 bases align to TRBD1. V lost 3 bases to trimming and J lost 0 bases; unmatched junction nucleotides: 4. The CDR3 spans 14 residues. Germline V CDR1 and CDR2: DFQATT, SNEGSKA (reference sequence). The CDR3, as DNA: TGCAGTGCTAGTCTACAGGGGATGAACACTGAAGCTTTCTTT. Translated, it gives CSASLQGMNTEAFF.

This clonotype showed up just a few times. This chain connects TRBV10-3 to TRBJ1-2; TRBD1 aligns across 7 bases. CDR1 is ENHRY and CDR2 is SYGVKD in the germline V gene. The CDR3 is 14 amino acids. Trimming took 2 bases from V and 5 from J; bases not matched to a gene: 5. The CDR3 protein is CAISERQGEYGYTF. CDR3 in DNA: TGTGCCATCAGTGAGAGACAGGGCGAATATGGCTACACCTTC.